The text below deals with one T cell receptor beta chain. The data were taken from a study of blood T cell repertoires in COVID-19. As originally analysed: It was from reference gene primer amplification that nucleated cell counts were estimated. TCRdb keeps only in-frame clones here, not all; method: immunoSEQ multiplex PCR. V, J and clone size derive from that table, while D and trimming were established from the DNA sequence. The table lists approximately 230,000 clones, approximately 82% of them singletons. CDR3 length equals 14 residues. CDR1 and CDR2 (germline): LNHDA, SQIVND (reference sequence). Trimming stripped 5 bases from V and 1 base from J, with 11 bases between.

V gene TRBV19 combines with J gene TRBJ1-1; TRBD1 is a possible D gene (6 bases). The origin of this receptor is a man older than 75 with acute or convalescent COVID-19. Sequencing was done on a sample of peripheral blood. The CDR3 region is CASSVLGGNTEAFF. The DNA for the CDR3 is TGTGCCAGTAGTGTTTTAGGGGGGAACACTGAAGCTTTCTTT. Full variable domain (outside the CDR3, taken from reference TRBV19 and TRBJ1-1): DGGITQSPKYLFRKEGQNVTLSCEQNLNHDAMYWYRQDPGQGLRLIYYSQIVNDFQKGDIAEGYSVSREKKESFPLTVTSAQKNPTAFYLCASSVLGGNTEAFFGQGTRLTVV.